A selection of T cell receptor beta chains follows, all from one sample in a study of cytomegalovirus exposure and HLA in healthy donors. Assay used: immunoSEQ multiplex PCR; TCRdb lists only in-frame clones, some missing. The sample holds about 150,000 clones, 65% to 85% seen once. Specimen: PBMCs. All receptors come from a male donor in good health and CMV-seronegative. Both conserved end residues are part of each CDR3. Each record gives: CDR3 protein, CDR3 DNA, J gene, D gene, clone size, V gene. D genes are given only for firm matches. Clone size is stated in some rows and not others, as once, few, many or a class when expanded.

CAFKAGGLREQFF,TGTGCCTTCAAAGCGGGAGGCCTTCGGGAGCAGTTCTTC,TRBJ2-1,TRBD2,.,TRBV30
CASSVSGGRSSYEQYF,TGTGCCAGCAGTGTATCTGGCGGGAGGAGCTCCTACGAGCAGTACTTC,TRBJ2-7,TRBD2,once,TRBV6-4
CASSLSGGAYNEQFF,TGCGCCAGCAGCCTTAGCGGGGGGGCCTACAATGAGCAGTTCTTC,TRBJ2-1,TRBD2,.,TRBV4-1
CASSARGLDTGELFF,TGTGCCAGCAGTGCTCGTGGGCTTGACACCGGGGAGCTGTTTTTT,TRBJ2-2,.,.,TRBV6-5
CASSLDGGSNSPLHF,TGCGCCAGCAGCTTGGACGGGGGGAGCAATTCACCCCTCCACTTT,TRBJ1-6,.,.,TRBV5-1
CASSTHNEQFF,TGTGCCAGCAGCACTCACAATGAGCAGTTCTTC,TRBJ2-1,.,.,TRBV28
CASSTFAAMFYEQYF,TGTGCCAGTAGTACTTTCGCGGCGATGTTCTACGAGCAGTACTTC,TRBJ2-7,.,.,TRBV19
CASSPRTSGLYEQYF,TGTGCCAGCAGCCCTCGGACTAGCGGACTCTACGAGCAGTACTTC,TRBJ2-7,TRBD2,.,TRBV7-2
CASSVAPGTGLGEQYF,TGTGCCAGCAGCGTAGCCCCCGGGACAGGGCTGGGAGAGCAGTACTTC,TRBJ2-7,TRBD1,.,TRBV9
CASSVLGQTSGANVLTF,TGTGCCAGCAGCGTGCTTGGACAGACCTCTGGGGCCAACGTCCTGACTTTC,TRBJ2-6,.,.,TRBV9
CASRRGGTQYF,TGTGCCAGCCGGCGGGGCGGGACCCAGTACTTC,TRBJ2-5,.,once,TRBV27
CASSLDGGELFF,TGTGCCAGCAGCTTAGACGGCGGGGAGCTGTTTTTT,TRBJ2-2,.,.,TRBV7-8
CASSEGGTGLGYTF,TGTGCCAGCAGTGAAGGGGGGACAGGGCTTGGCTACACCTTC,TRBJ1-2,TRBD1,.,TRBV6-1
CASSEIGNTGELFF,TGTGCCAGCAGTGAAATCGGGAACACCGGGGAGCTGTTTTTT,TRBJ2-2,.,.,TRBV2
CASSFGGTAYEQYF,TGTGCCAGCAGCTTTGGCGGGACAGCATACGAGCAGTACTTC,TRBJ2-7,.,.,TRBV5-4
CASGPPGERERDTQYF,TGTGCTAGTGGTCCCCCGGGGGAGCGGGAGAGGGATACGCAGTATTTT,TRBJ2-3,TRBD2,.,TRBV12-5
CASSQGTSGNTGELFF,TGTGCCAGCAGCCAAGGGACTAGCGGTAACACCGGGGAGCTGTTTTTT,TRBJ2-2,TRBD2,.,TRBV4-2
CASSLAGGIYEQYF,TGTGCCAGCAGCTTAGCGGGAGGTATCTACGAGCAGTACTTC,TRBJ2-7,TRBD2,few,TRBV11-3
CASSEVIATTGELFF,TGTGCCAGCAGTGAAGTGATAGCGACCACCGGGGAGCTGTTTTTT,TRBJ2-2,.,.,TRBV2
CSVERPTGDTQYF,TGCAGCGTTGAACGGCCAACCGGGGATACGCAGTATTTT,TRBJ2-3,.,.,TRBV29-1
CASSSLRSTEAFF,TGTGCCAGCAGCTCGCTGCGGAGCACTGAAGCTTTCTTT,TRBJ1-1,.,once,TRBV11-2
CASSLLQGPSKNIQYF,TGTGCCAGCAGCTTATTACAGGGCCCATCCAAAAACATTCAGTACTTC,TRBJ2-4,.,.,TRBV7-9
CASSVAAGGETQYF,TGCGCCAGCAGCGTAGCGGCGGGAGGAGAGACCCAGTACTTC,TRBJ2-5,TRBD2,.,TRBV9
CASSPTGGTNEKLFF,TGTGCCAGCAGCCCAACGGGAGGAACTAATGAAAAACTGTTTTTT,TRBJ1-4,.,once,TRBV9
CASSDRTGVNTEAFF,TGCGCCAGCAGTGACCGGACAGGAGTGAACACTGAAGCTTTCTTT,TRBJ1-1,TRBD1,.,TRBV10-2
CASSDRGPYEQYF,TGTGCCAGCAGTGACAGGGGGCCCTACGAGCAGTACTTC,TRBJ2-7,TRBD1,.,TRBV6-5
CASSEAQGQGNEKLFF,TGTGCCAGCAGTGAAGCGCAAGGACAGGGGAATGAAAAACTGTTTTTT,TRBJ1-4,TRBD1,.,TRBV6-1